This T cell receptor beta chain came from a study of T-cell reconstitution after alpha-beta-depleted transplantation in children. General study points: In patients about two months after transplant, alpha-beta T cells reportedly arose from several hundred expanded graft clones. T-cell numbers and diversity one year post-transplant derived largely from freshly generated T cells. Recipient T cells and thymic progenitors that survived were the source of the high TCRbeta diversity seen at day 60 in some patients.

This clonotype appeared many times. The antigen remains unidentified. Germline CDR1 and CDR2: SGHRS and YFSETQ. V lost 0 bases, J lost 4 bases, and 7 bases lay in between. The length of the CDR3 is 14 residues. Unique molecular identifiers were used to barcode this TCRbeta library. One entry per CDR3 protein results from TCRdb running MiXCR on the PCR reads. The table has around 240,000 distinct CDR3 sequences, around 7.5% seen once. The sample here was PBMCs, mostly from graft donor cells, taken 180 days after TCRalphabeta/CD19-depleted stem cell transplant. The sequence was collected from a male patient aged 10 to 17 who had a stem cell transplant for acute lymphoblastic leukemia, so the T cells may come from the graft donor. This chain uses TRBV5-1 with TRBJ2-2; D call uncertain. CDR3 in amino acids: CASSLDDGTGELFF. CDR3 in DNA: TGCGCCAGCAGCTTGGATGACGGCACCGGGGAGCTGTTTTTT.